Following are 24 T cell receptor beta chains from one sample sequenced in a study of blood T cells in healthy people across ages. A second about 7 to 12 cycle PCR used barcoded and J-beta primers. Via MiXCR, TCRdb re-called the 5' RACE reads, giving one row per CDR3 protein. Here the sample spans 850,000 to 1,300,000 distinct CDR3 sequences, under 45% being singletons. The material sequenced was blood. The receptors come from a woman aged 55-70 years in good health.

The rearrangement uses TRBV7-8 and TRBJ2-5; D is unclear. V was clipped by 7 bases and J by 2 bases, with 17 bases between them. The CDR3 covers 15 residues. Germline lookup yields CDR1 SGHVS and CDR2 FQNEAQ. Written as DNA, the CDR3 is TGTGCCAGCACCCTAAGACCCGGCAGGCAAGAGACCCAGTACTTC. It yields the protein CASTLRPGRQETQYF.

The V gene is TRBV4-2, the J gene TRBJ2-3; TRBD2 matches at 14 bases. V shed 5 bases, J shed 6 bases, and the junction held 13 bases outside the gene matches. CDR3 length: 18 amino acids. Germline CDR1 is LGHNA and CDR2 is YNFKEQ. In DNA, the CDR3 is TGTGCCAGCAGCTACGGAGCCGGGACTAGCGGGAGTGGGGATACGCAGTATTTT. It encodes CASSYGAGTSGSGDTQYF.

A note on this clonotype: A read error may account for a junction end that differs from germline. The CDR3 nucleotides read TGCGTCAGCAGTTTGACAGGGGGCTATGGCTACACCTTC. Translation gives CVSSLTGGYGYTF. The chain recombines TRBV12-3 or TRBV12-4 with TRBJ1-2; 9 bases align to TRBD1. This CDR3 has 13 amino acids.

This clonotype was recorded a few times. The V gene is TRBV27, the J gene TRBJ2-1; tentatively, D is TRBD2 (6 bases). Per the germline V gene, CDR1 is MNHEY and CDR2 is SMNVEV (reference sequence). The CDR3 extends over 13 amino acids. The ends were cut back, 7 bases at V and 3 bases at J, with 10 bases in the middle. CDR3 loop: CASTPGLYNEQFF. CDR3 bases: TGTGCCAGCACCCCGGGACTCTACAATGAGCAGTTCTTC.

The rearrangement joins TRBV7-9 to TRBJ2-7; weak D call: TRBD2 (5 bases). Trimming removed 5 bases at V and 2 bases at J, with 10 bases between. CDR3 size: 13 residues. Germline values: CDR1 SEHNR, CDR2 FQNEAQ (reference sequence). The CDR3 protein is CASSHGGAYEQYF. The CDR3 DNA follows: TGTGCCAGCAGCCACGGAGGAGCCTACGAGCAGTACTTC.

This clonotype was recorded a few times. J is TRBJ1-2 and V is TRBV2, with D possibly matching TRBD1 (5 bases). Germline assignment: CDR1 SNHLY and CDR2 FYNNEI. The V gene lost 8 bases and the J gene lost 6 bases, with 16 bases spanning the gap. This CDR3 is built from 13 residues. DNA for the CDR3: TGTGCCAGCCGTTACCAGACAGAGCATGGCTACACCTTC. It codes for CASRYQTEHGYTF.

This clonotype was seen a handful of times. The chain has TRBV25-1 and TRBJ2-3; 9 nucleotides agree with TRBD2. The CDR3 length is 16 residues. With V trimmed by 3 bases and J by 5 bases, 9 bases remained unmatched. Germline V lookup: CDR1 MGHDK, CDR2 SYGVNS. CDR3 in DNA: TGTGCCAGCAGTGATACTAAAGCGGGAGGTCGAGATACGCAGTATTTT. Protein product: CASSDTKAGGRDTQYF.

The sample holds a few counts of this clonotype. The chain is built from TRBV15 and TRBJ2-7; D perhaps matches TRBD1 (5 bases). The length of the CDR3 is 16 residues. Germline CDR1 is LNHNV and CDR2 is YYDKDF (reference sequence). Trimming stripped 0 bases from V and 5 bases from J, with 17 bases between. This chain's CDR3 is CATSRDRVLAGNEQYF. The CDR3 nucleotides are TGTGCCACCAGCAGAGATCGGGTCCTTGCAGGGAACGAGCAGTACTTC.

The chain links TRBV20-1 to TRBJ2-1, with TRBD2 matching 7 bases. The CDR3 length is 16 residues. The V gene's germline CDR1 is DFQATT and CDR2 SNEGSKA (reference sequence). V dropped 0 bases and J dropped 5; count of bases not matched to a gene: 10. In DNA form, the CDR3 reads TGCAGTGCTAGAGACTTTGGAGGGAGGGCCAACAATGAGCAGTTCTTC. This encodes CSARDFGGRANNEQFF.

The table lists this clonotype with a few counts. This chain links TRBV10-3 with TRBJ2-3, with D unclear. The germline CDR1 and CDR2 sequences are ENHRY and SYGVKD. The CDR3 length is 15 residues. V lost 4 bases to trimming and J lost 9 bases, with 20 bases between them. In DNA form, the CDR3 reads TGTGCCATCAGTGTGTTGTCGAGTCTTCTAGGGACGCAGTATTTT. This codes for CAISVLSSLLGTQYF.

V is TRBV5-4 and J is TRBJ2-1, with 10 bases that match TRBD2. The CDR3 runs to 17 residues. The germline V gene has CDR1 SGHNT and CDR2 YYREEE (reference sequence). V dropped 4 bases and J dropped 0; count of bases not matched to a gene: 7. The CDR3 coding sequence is TGTGCCAGCAGCAGGCTAGCGGGAGCGATCTCCTACAATGAGCAGTTCTTC. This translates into CASSRLAGAISYNEQFF.

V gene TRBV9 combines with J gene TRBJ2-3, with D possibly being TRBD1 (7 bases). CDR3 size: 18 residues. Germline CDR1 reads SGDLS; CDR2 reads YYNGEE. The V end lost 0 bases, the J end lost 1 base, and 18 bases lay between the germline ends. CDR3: CASSVDRGLAQGTDTQYF. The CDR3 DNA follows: TGTGCCAGCAGCGTAGACAGGGGACTTGCCCAAGGCACAGATACGCAGTATTTT.

The CDR3, as DNA: TGTGCCACCAGCCATGGGGGGGCTAGGGAGACCCAGTACTTC. Its translation: CATSHGGARETQYF. V is TRBV24-1 and J is TRBJ2-7, with D perhaps matching TRBD2 (7 bases). The closer fit of TRBJ2-5 to the DNA end suggests the J call may be wrong. There are 14 residues in the CDR3. Germline V gene sequence: CDR1 KGHDR, CDR2 SFDVKD.

The CDR3 here is CASSHTQGTGKETQYF. The CDR3 DNA sequence: TGTGCCAGCAGCCACACGCAGGGGACAGGGAAAGAGACCCAGTACTTC. This chain uses TRBV11-1 with TRBJ2-5; 9 bases fit TRBD1. The ends lost 5 bases at V and 3 bases at J; junction bases unmatched: 10. The germline V gene encodes CDR1 SGHAT and CDR2 FQDESV (reference sequence). This CDR3 comprises 16 residues.

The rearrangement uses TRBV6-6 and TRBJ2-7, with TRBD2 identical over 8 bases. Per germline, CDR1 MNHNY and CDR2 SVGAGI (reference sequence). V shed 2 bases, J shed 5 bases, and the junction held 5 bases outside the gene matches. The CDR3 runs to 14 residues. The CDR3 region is CASSYPASGHEQYF. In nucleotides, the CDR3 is TGTGCCAGCAGTTACCCGGCTAGCGGGCACGAGCAGTACTTC.

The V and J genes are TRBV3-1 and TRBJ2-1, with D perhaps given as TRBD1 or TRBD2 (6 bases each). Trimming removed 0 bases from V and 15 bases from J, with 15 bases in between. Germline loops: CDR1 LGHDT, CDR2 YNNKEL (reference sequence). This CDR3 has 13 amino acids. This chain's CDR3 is CASSQDLAGGGFF. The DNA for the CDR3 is TGTGCCAGCAGCCAAGATTTGGCCGGGGGCGGGTTCTTC.

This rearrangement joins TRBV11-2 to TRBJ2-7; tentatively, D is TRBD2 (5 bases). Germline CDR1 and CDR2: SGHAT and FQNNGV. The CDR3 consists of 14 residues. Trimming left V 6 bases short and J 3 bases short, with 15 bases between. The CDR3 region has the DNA TGTGCCAGCAGTTACCGGGGTCTCGACTACGAGCAGTACTTC. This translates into CASSYRGLDYEQYF.

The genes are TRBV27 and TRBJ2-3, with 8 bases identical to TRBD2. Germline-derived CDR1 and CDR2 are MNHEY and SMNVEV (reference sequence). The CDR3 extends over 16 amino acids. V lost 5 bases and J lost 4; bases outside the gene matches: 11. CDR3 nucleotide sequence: TGTGCCAGCAGTATCGGACACGGGACTAGATCAGATACGCAGTATTTT. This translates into CASSIGHGTRSDTQYF.

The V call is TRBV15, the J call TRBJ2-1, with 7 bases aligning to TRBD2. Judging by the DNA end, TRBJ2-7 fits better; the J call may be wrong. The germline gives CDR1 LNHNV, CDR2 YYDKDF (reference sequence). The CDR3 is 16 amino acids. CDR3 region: CATSRELASSYNEQYF. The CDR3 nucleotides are TGTGCCACCAGCAGAGAACTAGCGAGCTCCTACAATGAGCAGTACTTC.

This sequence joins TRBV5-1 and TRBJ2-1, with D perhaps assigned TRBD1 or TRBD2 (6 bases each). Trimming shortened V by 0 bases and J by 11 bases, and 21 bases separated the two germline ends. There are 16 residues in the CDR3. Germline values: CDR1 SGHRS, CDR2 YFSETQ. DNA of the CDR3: TGCGCCAGCAGCTTGGACGGGACTCCCCGGCAGGGGAAGCAGTTCTTC. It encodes CASSLDGTPRQGKQFF.

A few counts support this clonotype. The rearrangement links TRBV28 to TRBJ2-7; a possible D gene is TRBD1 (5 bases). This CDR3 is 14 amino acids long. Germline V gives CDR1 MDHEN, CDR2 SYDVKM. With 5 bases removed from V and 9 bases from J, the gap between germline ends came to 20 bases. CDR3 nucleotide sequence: TGTGCCAGCAGTCCCTATTTAAGGGGCGGTGGGCAGTACTTC. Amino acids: CASSPYLRGGGQYF.

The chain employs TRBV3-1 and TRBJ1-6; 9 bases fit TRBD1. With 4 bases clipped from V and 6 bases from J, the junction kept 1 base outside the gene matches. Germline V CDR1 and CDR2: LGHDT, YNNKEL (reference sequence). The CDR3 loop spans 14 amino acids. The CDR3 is CASSRGQGNSPLHF. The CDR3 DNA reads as TGTGCCAGCAGCCGGGGACAGGGTAATTCACCCCTCCACTTT.

In DNA, the CDR3 is TGTGCCAGCAGCCCGCGGACTGGGGGATCGGGAAGCTCCTACAATGAGCAGTTCTTC. It specifies CASSPRTGGSGSSYNEQFF. The V call is TRBV13, the J call TRBJ2-1; either TRBD1 or TRBD2 may fit D (5 bases each). Trimming removed 5 bases from V and 0 bases from J, with 23 bases in between. The CDR3 is made up of 19 amino acids. Germline V gene lookup returns CDR1 PRHDT and CDR2 FYEKMQ (reference sequence).

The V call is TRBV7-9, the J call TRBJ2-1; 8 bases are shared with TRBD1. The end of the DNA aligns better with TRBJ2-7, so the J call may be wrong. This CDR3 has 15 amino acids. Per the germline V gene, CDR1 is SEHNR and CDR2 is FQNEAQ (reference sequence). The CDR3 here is CASSPQGQVNYEQYF. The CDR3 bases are TGTGCCAGCAGCCCGCAGGGACAGGTGAATTACGAGCAGTACTTC.